This T cell receptor beta chain originates from a study of CD8+ T cells in alopecia areata. Study in general: Patients received oral tofacitinib, 5 to 10 mg twice daily, for moderate-to-severe alopecia areata. By percentage of affected scalp area, the severity of treated patients was scored.

Investigators isolated RNA and reverse transcribed it into cDNA to act as the sequencing template. Repertoires were generated with immunoSEQ multiplex PCR, while TCRdb's copy carries only in-frame clones and drops some. The table records about 170,000 clones, 58% of them present only once. As for treatment: oral pan-JAK inhibitor, 5-10 mg twice daily. Researchers gathered lesional scalp punch biopsies and peripheral blood from patients with alopecia areata. This clonotype was obtained from a human donor with alopecia areata. The sample consisted of CD4+ T cells sorted from blood, taken between weeks 55 and 65, from a patient treated with tofacitinib.

The CDR3 DNA is TGCGCCAGCAGCCAAGAACAGCGGGGGGGCACAGATACGCAGTATTTT. It translates to CASSQEQRGGTDTQYF. The chain is built from TRBV4-1 and TRBJ2-3, with TRBD2 identical over 9 bases. CDR1 is MGHRA, CDR2 YSYEKL, per germline. The CDR3 loop spans 16 amino acids. The trim removed 0 bases at V and 1 base at J, leaving 2 bases unmatched.